Listed below are T cell receptor beta chains from one sample, sequenced in a study of blood T cell repertoires in COVID-19. TCRdb keeps only in-frame clones here, not all; method: immunoSEQ multiplex PCR. Counted here are approximately 76,000 clones, roughly 83% occurring once; the ten biggest clones make up around 5.6%. The sample comprised peripheral blood. The receptors shown here come from a woman aged 55-70 years with acute or convalescent COVID-19. CDR3s include the opening cysteine and the closing phenylalanine or tryptophan. A D gene is named only where the DNA matches it firmly. Expanded clones are given a class, and other clones once, few, many or no size at all.

abundance: few
j_gene: TRBJ1-1
d_gene: -
v_gene: TRBV5-1
CDR3aa: CASSLGAAEAFF
CDR3nt: TGCGCCAGCAGCTTAGGGGCCGCTGAAGCTTTCTTT

abundance: -
j_gene: TRBJ2-1
d_gene: TRBD2
v_gene: TRBV24-1
CDR3aa: CATSDHVAGGATRGEQFF
CDR3nt: TGTGCCACCAGTGACCATGTAGCGGGGGGCGCCACCAGGGGTGAGCAGTTCTTC

abundance: -
j_gene: TRBJ2-1
d_gene: TRBD2
v_gene: TRBV7-9
CDR3aa: CASSTTSGGTYNEQFF
CDR3nt: TGTGCCAGCAGCACAACTAGCGGGGGGACATACAATGAGCAGTTCTTC

abundance: -
j_gene: TRBJ1-3
d_gene: -
v_gene: TRBV5-1
CDR3aa: CASSTEGSSGNTIYF
CDR3nt: TGCGCCAGCTCAACCGAGGGTTCCTCTGGAAACACCATATATTTT

abundance: -
j_gene: TRBJ1-1
d_gene: TRBD1
v_gene: TRBV5-1
CDR3aa: CASSTGGSGTEAFF
CDR3nt: TGCGCCAGCAGTACAGGGGGCTCGGGGACTGAAGCTTTCTTT

abundance: few
j_gene: TRBJ2-7
d_gene: -
v_gene: TRBV24-1
CDR3aa: CATSGGSFNEQYF
CDR3nt: TGTGCCACCAGTGGGGGCAGTTTCAACGAGCAGTACTTC

abundance: -
j_gene: TRBJ1-1
d_gene: -
v_gene: TRBV21-1
CDR3aa: CASSKDVPGSWTEAFF
CDR3nt: TGTGCCAGCAGCAAAGACGTGCCAGGGTCCTGGACTGAAGCTTTCTTT

abundance: -
j_gene: TRBJ2-3
d_gene: TRBD2
v_gene: TRBV7-9
CDR3aa: CASSAPPRLAGFKDTQYF
CDR3nt: TGTGCCAGCAGCGCCCCCCCTCGGCTAGCGGGGTTTAAAGATACGCAGTATTTT

abundance: -
j_gene: TRBJ1-2
d_gene: -
v_gene: TRBV6-4
CDR3aa: CASSDGALGGYTF
CDR3nt: TGTGCCAGCAGTGACGGGGCCCTGGGAGGCTACACCTTC

abundance: -
j_gene: TRBJ2-1
d_gene: -
v_gene: TRBV9
CDR3aa: CASSPQGYNSYNEQFF
CDR3nt: TGTGCCAGCAGCCCTCAGGGGTACAACTCCTACAATGAGCAGTTCTTC

abundance: -
j_gene: TRBJ1-6
d_gene: -
v_gene: TRBV19
CDR3aa: CASRDTGIWTNNSPLHF
CDR3nt: TGTGCCAGTAGAGATACAGGGATTTGGACAAATAATTCACCCCTCCACTTT

abundance: -
j_gene: TRBJ2-1
d_gene: TRBD2
v_gene: TRBV25-1
CDR3aa: CASSGSSGGSRNEQFF
CDR3nt: TGTGCCAGCAGTGGGTCGTCGGGGGGGTCTCGCAATGAGCAGTTCTTC

abundance: -
j_gene: TRBJ2-1
d_gene: TRBD2
v_gene: TRBV7-6
CDR3aa: CASSPSLAGAINEQFF
CDR3nt: TGTGCCAGCAGTCCGTCTCTAGCGGGGGCAATCAATGAGCAGTTCTTC

abundance: once
j_gene: TRBJ2-1
d_gene: -
v_gene: TRBV3-1/TRBV3-2
CDR3aa: CASSRVGLSKNEQFF
CDR3nt: TGTGCCAGCAGCCGCGTGGGACTTTCAAAAAATGAGCAGTTCTTC

abundance: once
j_gene: TRBJ1-4
d_gene: TRBD1
v_gene: TRBV3-1/TRBV3-2
CDR3aa: CASTPGGQTNEKLFF
CDR3nt: TGTGCCAGCACCCCCGGGGGACAGACTAATGAAAAACTGTTTTTT

abundance: once
j_gene: TRBJ1-5
d_gene: TRBD1
v_gene: TRBV10-3
CDR3aa: CATSDRGSNQPQHF
CDR3nt: TGTGCCACTTCGGACAGGGGAAGCAATCAGCCCCAGCATTTT

abundance: -
j_gene: TRBJ1-1
d_gene: -
v_gene: TRBV6-5
CDR3aa: CASSPDKNTEAFF
CDR3nt: TGTGCCAGCAGTCCCGACAAGAACACTGAAGCTTTCTTT

abundance: -
j_gene: TRBJ2-7
d_gene: TRBD1
v_gene: TRBV18
CDR3aa: CASSRQGSEQYF
CDR3nt: TGTGCCAGCTCGCGACAGGGGAGCGAGCAGTACTTC

abundance: -
j_gene: TRBJ1-3
d_gene: -
v_gene: TRBV12-3/TRBV12-4
CDR3aa: CASTLSPRGTIYF
CDR3nt: TGTGCCAGCACCCTCAGTCCCCGAGGCACCATATATTTT

abundance: -
j_gene: TRBJ2-3
d_gene: TRBD1
v_gene: TRBV19
CDR3aa: CASSIGQGWTDTQYF
CDR3nt: TGTGCCAGTAGTATTGGACAGGGATGGACAGATACGCAGTATTTT

abundance: -
j_gene: TRBJ1-2
d_gene: -
v_gene: TRBV6-5
CDR3aa: CATEDTIYGYTF
CDR3nt: TGTGCCACCGAGGACACCATCTATGGCTACACCTTC

abundance: -
j_gene: TRBJ2-7
d_gene: TRBD2
v_gene: TRBV4-1
CDR3aa: CASSEGLAGAYEQYF
CDR3nt: TGCGCCAGCAGCGAGGGACTAGCGGGGGCCTACGAGCAGTACTTC

abundance: -
j_gene: TRBJ1-1
d_gene: -
v_gene: TRBV6-1
CDR3aa: CASSEGQGREAFF
CDR3nt: TGTGCCAGCAGTGAAGGGCAGGGCCGTGAAGCTTTCTTT

abundance: many
j_gene: TRBJ2-7
d_gene: -
v_gene: TRBV11-2
CDR3aa: CASSLESGAEQYF
CDR3nt: TGTGCCAGCAGCTTAGAGTCAGGGGCCGAGCAGTACTTC

abundance: few
j_gene: TRBJ1-2
d_gene: TRBD1
v_gene: TRBV10-3
CDR3aa: CAISDTGDGYTF
CDR3nt: TGTGCCATCAGTGACACAGGGGACGGCTACACCTTC

abundance: once
j_gene: TRBJ2-7
d_gene: -
v_gene: TRBV30
CDR3aa: CAWSLGGSLYF
CDR3nt: TGTGCCTGGAGTCTGGGAGGTAGCCTGTACTTC

abundance: -
j_gene: TRBJ2-5
d_gene: TRBD2
v_gene: TRBV10-2
CDR3aa: CASSEASGGQETQYF
CDR3nt: TGCGCCAGCAGTGAGGCTAGCGGGGGGCAAGAGACCCAGTACTTC

abundance: -
j_gene: TRBJ1-2
d_gene: -
v_gene: TRBV19
CDR3aa: CASGLRGFIYGYTF
CDR3nt: TGTGCCAGTGGACTCAGGGGTTTTATCTATGGCTACACCTTC

abundance: once
j_gene: TRBJ2-5
d_gene: TRBD1
v_gene: TRBV6-5
CDR3aa: CASSFKGAKETQYF
CDR3nt: TGTGCCAGCAGTTTTAAGGGGGCGAAAGAGACCCAGTACTTC